This record covers a single T cell receptor beta chain. This sample was taken from a study of blood T cell repertoires in COVID-19. Background on the study: The origin of the acute and convalescent COVID-19 samples was the United States, Italy and Spain. Sources were T cells, B-cell-depleted T cells, or PBMCs; the material itself was cDNA or gDNA.

Original processing methods: Estimation of nucleated cell counts was performed using reference gene primer amplification. Generated by immunoSEQ multiplex PCR, the TCRdb table keeps only in-frame clones and is missing some. D and trimming were read from the DNA, whereas the V and J calls and clone size are those reported in that table. This sample has 160,000 or so clones, with just under 80% found just once. Trimming stripped 0 bases from V and 10 bases from J, with 12 bases between. CDR3 length: 14 residues. The germline gives CDR1 MNHEY, CDR2 SVGAGI. This chain links TRBV6-5 with TRBJ1-4, with no clear D. The sequenced material came from peripheral blood. The TCR originated in a man in his sixties or seventies with active or convalescent COVID-19. CDR3 DNA sequence: TGTGCCAGCAGTTACTCTCCCGGTCTTGGAAAACTGTTTTTT. Protein product: CASSYSPGLGKLFF.